This TCR beta chain appears in the sequencing data of a study of blood T cell repertoires in COVID-19 (dated by TCRdb to the early 2020s). About the investigation overall: Samples from collaborators originated in the United States, Italy and Spain and spanned both the acute and convalescent phases of COVID-19. The prospective study material was composed of cDNA or gDNA derived from T cells, B-cell-depleted T cells, or PBMCs. Deeply sampled blood TCRbeta repertoires from subjects exposed to, actively infected with, or recovered from COVID-19 were included in the dataset. The repertoires were released in a freely available public database meant as a resource for research on the immune response to SARS-CoV-2. The samples were drawn from the first 160 participants of the ongoing ImmuneRACE study and from over 950 subjects provided by 6 global collaborators. A de-identified subject ID, COVID-19 status, age in years and sex were almost always included in the sample metadata. HLA class I and class II types, where available, came from metadata supplied by the sample provider rather than from assay-based typing.

The sample holds a few counts of this clone. Its antigen is not yet known. Within one base of it there is no much larger clone, and no base qualities were kept. Points the paper makes about the study in general: Clinical and demographic metadata were provided uncurated, with the amount varying by source and participant.

TCRbeta CDR3 regions were amplified from genomic DNA by means of the immunoSEQ Assay, a bias-controlled multiplex PCR. The authors processed their data as follows. The number of nucleated cells in each sample was estimated from the amplification of reference gene primers within the assay. Sequence reads were collapsed and filtered to measure the absolute abundance of every unique TCRbeta CDR3 rearrangement. For each sample, productive Simpson clonality was calculated as the square root of Simpson's diversity index over productive rearrangements. TCRdb limited this immuneACCESS table to in-frame rearrangements with V and J called. A share of clones is missing; checked studies link under half to unresolved V genes, and the rest is unexplained. D and trimming come from the DNA, and the V and J calls and clone size come from that table. For this sample there are under 150,000 clones; around 86% appear just once. Of the sample, approximately 10% falls within the top ten clones.

In the germline V gene (reference sequence), CDR1 corresponds to MNHNY and CDR2 to SVGAGI. V ends up 8 bases short and J 6 bases short, with an unmatched junction base count of 9. The CDR3 numbers 15 residues from cysteine through phenylalanine. Left in the record is the CDR3 DNA by itself, 45 bases read in frame from the first base. Each collaborating institution followed its own protocols to collect whole blood in K2EDTA tubes. Collaborator samples were shipped for TCRbeta analysis as frozen whole blood, isolated PBMCs, or DNA extracted from either sample type. This clonotype was obtained from a man at least 80 years old with acute or convalescent COVID-19. The rearrangement combines TRBV6-6 with TRBJ2-2, with 10 central nucleotides matching TRBD2. The sequenced material came from peripheral blood. This receptor carries the CDR3 CASVASGRTAGELFF. The nucleotides read TGTGCCAGCGTCGCTAGCGGGAGAACGGCCGGGGAGCTGTTTTTT.